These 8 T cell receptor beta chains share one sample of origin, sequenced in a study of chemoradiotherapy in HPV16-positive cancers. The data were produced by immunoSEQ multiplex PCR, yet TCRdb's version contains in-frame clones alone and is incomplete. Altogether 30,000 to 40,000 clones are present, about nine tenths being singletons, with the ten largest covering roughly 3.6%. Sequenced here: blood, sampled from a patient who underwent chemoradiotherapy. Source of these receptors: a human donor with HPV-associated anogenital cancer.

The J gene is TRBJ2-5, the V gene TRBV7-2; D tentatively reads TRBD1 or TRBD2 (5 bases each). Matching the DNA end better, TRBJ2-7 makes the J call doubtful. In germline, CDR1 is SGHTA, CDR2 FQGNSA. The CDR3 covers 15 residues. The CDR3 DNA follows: TGTGCCAGCAGCTTATATTTGGGACGGGGAGACGAGCAGTACTTC. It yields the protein CASSLYLGRGDEQYF.

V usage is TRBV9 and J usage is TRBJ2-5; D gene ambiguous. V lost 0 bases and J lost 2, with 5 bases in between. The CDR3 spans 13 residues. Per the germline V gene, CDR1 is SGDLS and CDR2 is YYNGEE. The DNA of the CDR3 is TGTGCCAGCAGCGTAGGCTGGCAAGAGACCCAGTACTTC. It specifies CASSVGWQETQYF.

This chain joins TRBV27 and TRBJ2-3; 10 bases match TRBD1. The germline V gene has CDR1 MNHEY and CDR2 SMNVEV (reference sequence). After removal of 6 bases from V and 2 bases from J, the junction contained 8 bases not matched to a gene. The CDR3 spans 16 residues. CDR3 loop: CASRFLGTGVTDTQYF. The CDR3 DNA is TGTGCCAGCAGGTTCCTAGGGACAGGGGTCACAGATACGCAGTATTTT.

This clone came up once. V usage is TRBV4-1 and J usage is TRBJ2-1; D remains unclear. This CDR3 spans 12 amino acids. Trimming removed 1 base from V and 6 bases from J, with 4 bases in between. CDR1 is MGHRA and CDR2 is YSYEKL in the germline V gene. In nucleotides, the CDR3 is TGCGCCAGCAGCCAAGTCGGCAATGAGCAGTTCTTC. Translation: CASSQVGNEQFF.

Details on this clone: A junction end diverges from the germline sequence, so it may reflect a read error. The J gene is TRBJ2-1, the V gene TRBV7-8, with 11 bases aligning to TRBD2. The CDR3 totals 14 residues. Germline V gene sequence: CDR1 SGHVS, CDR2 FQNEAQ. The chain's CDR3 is CASRLAGGKNEQFF. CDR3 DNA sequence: TGTGCCAGCCGCTTAGCGGGGGGGAAGAATGAGCAGTTCTTC.

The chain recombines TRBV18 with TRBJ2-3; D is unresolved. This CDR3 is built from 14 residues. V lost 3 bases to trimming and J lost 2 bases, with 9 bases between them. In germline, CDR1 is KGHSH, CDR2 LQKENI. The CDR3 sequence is CASSPAVLTDTQYF. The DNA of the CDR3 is TGTGCCAGCTCACCCGCGGTCCTCACAGATACGCAGTATTTT.

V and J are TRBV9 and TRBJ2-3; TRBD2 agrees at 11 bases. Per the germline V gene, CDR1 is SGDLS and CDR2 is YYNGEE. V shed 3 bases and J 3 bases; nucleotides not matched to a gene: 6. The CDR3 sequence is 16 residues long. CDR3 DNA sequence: TGTGCCAGCAGCGCTCCGACTAGCGGGGATACAGATACGCAGTATTTT. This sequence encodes CASSAPTSGDTDTQYF.

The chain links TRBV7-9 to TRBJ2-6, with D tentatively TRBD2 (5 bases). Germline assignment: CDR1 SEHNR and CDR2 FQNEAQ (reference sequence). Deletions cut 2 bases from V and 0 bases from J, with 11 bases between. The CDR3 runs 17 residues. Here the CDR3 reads CASSLLDSGSGANVLTF. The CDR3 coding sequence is TGTGCCAGCAGCTTATTGGACTCCGGCTCTGGGGCCAACGTCCTGACTTTC.